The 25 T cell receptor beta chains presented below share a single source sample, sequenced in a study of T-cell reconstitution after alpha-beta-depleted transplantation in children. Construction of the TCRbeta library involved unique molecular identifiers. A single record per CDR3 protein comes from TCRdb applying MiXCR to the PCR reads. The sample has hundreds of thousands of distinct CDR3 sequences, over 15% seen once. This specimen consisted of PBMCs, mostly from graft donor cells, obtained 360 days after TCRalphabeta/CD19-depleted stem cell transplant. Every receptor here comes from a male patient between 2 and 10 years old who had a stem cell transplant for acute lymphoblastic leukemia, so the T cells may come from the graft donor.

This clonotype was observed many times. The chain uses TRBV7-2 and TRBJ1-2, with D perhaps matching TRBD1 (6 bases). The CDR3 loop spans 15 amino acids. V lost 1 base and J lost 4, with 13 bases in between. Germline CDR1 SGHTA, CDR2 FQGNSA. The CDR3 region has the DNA TGTGCCAGCAGCTTAGAACAGGGCCCAGGCTATGGCTACACCTTC. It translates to CASSLEQGPGYGYTF.

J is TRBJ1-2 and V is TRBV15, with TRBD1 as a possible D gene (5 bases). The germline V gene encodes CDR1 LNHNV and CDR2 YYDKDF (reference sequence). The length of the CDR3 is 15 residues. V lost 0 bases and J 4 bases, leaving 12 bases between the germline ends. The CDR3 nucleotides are TGTGCCACCAGCAGAGATAGATCCGGGGGCTATGGCTACACCTTC. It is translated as CATSRDRSGGYGYTF.

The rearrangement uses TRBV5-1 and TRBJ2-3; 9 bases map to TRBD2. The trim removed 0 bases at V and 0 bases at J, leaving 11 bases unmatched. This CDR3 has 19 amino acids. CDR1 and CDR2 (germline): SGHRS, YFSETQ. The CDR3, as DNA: TGCGCCAGCAGCTTGGCCGTGGCTAGCGGGGCGGGTAGCACAGATACGCAGTATTTT. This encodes CASSLAVASGAGSTDTQYF.

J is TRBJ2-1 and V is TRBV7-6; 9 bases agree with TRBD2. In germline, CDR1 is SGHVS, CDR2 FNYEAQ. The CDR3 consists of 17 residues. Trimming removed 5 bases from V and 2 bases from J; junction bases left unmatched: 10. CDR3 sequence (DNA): TGTGCCAGCAGCCCCTTAGCTAGCGGGGCCACCTACAATGAGCAGTTCTTC. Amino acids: CASSPLASGATYNEQFF.

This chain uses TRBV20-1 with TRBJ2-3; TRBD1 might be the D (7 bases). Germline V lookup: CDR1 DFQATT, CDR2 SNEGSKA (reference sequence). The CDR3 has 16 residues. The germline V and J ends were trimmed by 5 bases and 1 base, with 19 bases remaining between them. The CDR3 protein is CSADSATGEGTDTQYF. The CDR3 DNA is TGCAGTGCTGATTCCGCCACAGGGGAGGGCACAGATACGCAGTATTTT.

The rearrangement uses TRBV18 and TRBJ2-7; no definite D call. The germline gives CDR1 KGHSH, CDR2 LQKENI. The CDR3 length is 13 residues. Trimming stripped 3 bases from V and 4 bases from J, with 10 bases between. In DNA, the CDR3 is TGTGCCAGCTCACCGCCCGGTGTTTACGAGCAGTACTTC. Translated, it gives CASSPPGVYEQYF.

The CDR3 reads CASSTGTGGIWAFF. The DNA for the CDR3 is TGTGCCAGTAGTACCGGGACAGGGGGCATTTGGGCTTTCTTT. This rearrangement joins TRBV19 to TRBJ1-1; 12 bases fit TRBD1. The CDR3 has 14 residues. With 4 bases clipped from V and 11 bases from J, the junction kept 8 bases outside the gene matches. From germline, CDR1 is LNHDA and CDR2 SQIVND (reference sequence).

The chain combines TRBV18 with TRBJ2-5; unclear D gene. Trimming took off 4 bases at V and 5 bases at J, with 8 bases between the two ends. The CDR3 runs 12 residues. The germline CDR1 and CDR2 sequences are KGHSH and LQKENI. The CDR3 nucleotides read TGTGCCAGCTCACAGGGCGACGAGACCCAGTACTTC. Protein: CASSQGDETQYF.

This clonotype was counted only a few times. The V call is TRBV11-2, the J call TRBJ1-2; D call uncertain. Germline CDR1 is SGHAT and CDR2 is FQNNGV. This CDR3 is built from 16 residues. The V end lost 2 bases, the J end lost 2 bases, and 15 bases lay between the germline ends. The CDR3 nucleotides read TGTGCCAGCAGCTTACGTGGCGACCTCGGCAACTATGGCTACACCTTC. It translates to CASSLRGDLGNYGYTF.

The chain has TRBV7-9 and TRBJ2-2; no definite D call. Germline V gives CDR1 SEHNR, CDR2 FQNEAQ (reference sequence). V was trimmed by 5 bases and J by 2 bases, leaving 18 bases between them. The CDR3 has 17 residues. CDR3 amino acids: CASSSFPRRINTGELFF. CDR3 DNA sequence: TGTGCCAGCAGCAGCTTTCCGAGACGGATTAACACCGGGGAGCTGTTTTTT.

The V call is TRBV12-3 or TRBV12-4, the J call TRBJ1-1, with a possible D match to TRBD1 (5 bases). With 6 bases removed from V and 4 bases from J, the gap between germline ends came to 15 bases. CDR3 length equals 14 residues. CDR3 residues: CASSGGRAFTEAFF. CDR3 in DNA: TGTGCCAGCAGCGGGGGGAGGGCTTTCACTGAAGCTTTCTTT.

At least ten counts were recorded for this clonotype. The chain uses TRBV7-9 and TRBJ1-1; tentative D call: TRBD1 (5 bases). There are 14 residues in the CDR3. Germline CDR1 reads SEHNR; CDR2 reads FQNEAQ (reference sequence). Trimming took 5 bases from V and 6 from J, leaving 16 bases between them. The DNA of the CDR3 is TGTGCCAGCAGCAACCGGGACCTGCCTCCTGAAGCTTTCTTT. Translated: CASSNRDLPPEAFF.

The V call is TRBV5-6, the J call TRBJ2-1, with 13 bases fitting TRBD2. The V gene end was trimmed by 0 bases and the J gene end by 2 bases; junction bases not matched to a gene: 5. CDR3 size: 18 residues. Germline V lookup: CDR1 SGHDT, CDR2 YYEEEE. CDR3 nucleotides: TGTGCCAGCAGCTTGGGACGAGGGACTAGCGGGGCCTACAATGAGCAGTTCTTC. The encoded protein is CASSLGRGTSGAYNEQFF.

CDR3 loop: CASSQVFYNEQFF. DNA for the CDR3: TGTGCCAGCAGCCAAGTTTTCTACAATGAGCAGTTCTTC. The chain combines TRBV4-2 with TRBJ2-1, with D unresolved. The CDR3 is 13 residues long. V was clipped by 1 base and J by 3 bases, with 4 bases between them. The germline V gene encodes CDR1 LGHNA and CDR2 YNFKEQ.

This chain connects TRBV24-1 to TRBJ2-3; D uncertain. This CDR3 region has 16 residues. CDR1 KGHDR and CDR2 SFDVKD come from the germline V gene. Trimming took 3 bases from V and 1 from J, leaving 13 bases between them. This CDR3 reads CATSDRATRGTDTQYF. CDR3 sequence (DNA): TGTGCCACCAGTGATAGGGCGACAAGAGGCACAGATACGCAGTATTTT.

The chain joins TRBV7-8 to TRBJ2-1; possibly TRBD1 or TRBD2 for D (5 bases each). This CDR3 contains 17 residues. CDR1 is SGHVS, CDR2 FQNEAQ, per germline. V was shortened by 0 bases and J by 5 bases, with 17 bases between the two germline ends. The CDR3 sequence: CASSLAVGTESNNEQFF. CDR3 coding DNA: TGTGCCAGCAGCTTAGCGGTGGGGACGGAGTCGAACAATGAGCAGTTCTTC.

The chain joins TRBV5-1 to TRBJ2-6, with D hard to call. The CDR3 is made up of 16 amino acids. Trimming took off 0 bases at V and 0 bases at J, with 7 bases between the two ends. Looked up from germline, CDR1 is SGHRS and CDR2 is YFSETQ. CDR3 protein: CASSLAEFSGANVLTF. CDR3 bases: TGCGCCAGCAGCTTGGCGGAGTTCTCTGGGGCCAACGTCCTGACTTTC.

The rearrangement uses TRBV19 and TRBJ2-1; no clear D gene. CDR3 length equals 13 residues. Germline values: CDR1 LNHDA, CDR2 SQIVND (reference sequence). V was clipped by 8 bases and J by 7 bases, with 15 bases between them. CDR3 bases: TGTGCCAGTGCTCGGGCCCATCAAAATGAGCAGTTCTTC. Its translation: CASARAHQNEQFF.

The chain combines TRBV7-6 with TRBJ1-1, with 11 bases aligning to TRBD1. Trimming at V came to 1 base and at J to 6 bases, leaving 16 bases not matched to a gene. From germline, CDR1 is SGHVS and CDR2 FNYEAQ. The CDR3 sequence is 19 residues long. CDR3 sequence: CASSLVGTGGIGLSAEAFF. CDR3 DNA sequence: TGTGCCAGCAGCTTAGTAGGGACAGGGGGGATCGGTTTGAGCGCTGAAGCTTTCTTT.

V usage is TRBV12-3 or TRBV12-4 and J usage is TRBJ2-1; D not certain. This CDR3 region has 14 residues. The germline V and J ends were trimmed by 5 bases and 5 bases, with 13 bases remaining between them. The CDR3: CASSGVAVHNEQFF. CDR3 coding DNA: TGTGCCAGCAGTGGGGTAGCCGTCCACAATGAGCAGTTCTTC.

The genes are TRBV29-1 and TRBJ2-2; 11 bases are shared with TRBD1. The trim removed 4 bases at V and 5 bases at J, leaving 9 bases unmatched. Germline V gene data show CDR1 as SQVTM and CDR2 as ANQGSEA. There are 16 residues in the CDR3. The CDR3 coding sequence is TGCAGCGTTGTAGCGGACAGGGGGCTCAGAACCGGGGAGCTGTTTTTT. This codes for CSVVADRGLRTGELFF.

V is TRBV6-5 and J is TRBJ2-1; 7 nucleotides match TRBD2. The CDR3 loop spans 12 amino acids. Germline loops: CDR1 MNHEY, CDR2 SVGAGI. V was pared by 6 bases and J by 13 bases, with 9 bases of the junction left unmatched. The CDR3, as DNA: TGTGCCAGCAGCCCCCGGTGGGGACTACAGTTCTTC. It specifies CASSPRWGLQFF.

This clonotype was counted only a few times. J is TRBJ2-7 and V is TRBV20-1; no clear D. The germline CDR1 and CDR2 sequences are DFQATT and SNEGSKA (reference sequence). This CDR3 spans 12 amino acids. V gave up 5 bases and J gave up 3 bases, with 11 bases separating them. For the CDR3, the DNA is TGCAGTGCTTCCAAACTTGACTACGAGCAGTACTTC. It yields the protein CSASKLDYEQYF.

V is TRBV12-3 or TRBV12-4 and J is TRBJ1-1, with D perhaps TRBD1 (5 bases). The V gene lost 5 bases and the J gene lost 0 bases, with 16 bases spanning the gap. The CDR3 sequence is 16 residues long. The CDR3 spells CASSQPRGSLNTEAFF. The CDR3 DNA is TGTGCCAGCAGTCAACCTCGGGGCAGCTTGAACACTGAAGCTTTCTTT.

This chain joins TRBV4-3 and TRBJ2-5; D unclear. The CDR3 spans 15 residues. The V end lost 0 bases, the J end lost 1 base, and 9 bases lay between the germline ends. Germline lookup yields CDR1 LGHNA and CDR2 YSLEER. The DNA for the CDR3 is TGCGCCAGCAGCCAAGATAGACTGACCCAAGAGACCCAGTACTTC. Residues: CASSQDRLTQETQYF.